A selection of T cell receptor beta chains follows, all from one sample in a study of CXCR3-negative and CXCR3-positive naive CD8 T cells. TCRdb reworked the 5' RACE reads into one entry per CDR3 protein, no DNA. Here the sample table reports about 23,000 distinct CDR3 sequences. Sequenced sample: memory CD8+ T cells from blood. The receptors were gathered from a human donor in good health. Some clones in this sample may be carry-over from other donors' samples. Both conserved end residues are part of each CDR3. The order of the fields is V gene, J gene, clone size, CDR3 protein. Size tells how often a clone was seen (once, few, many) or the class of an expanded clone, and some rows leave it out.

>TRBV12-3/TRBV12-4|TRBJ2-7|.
CASSLYLATTTREQYF
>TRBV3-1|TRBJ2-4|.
CASSQDGSGGAPDIQYF
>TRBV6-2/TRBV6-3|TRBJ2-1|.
CASNSGGAAYNEQFF
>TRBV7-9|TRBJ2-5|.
CASSPGTQYLETQYF
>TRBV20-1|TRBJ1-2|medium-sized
CSARDVQSDYGYTF
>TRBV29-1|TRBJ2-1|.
CSVEGPERTSYNEQLF
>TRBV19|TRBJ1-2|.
CASSIDGQAPLRGYTF
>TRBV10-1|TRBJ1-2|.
CASSVISWGYGYTF
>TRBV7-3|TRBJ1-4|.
CASSPGPEQEKLFF
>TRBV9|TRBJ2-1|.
CASSGGELGDLGSYNEQFF
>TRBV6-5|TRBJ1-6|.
CASSYQGAGSSPLHF
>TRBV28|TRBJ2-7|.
CASSFRTGSLRQYF
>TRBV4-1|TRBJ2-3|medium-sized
CASTGFLQGFADTQYF
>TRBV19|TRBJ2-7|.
CASSMGTGLAYEQYF
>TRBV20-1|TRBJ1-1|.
CSARKGDTEAFF
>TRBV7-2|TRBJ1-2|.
CASSFLVVHTF
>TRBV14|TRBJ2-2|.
CASSQVQGWTGELFF
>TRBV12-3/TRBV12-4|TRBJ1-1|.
CASIIRDSNTEAFF
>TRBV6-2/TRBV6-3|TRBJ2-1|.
CASSYGLPEQFF
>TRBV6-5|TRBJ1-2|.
CASSLQGLHGYTF
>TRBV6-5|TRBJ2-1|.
CASSYTRTGSNEQFF
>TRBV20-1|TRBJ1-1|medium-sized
CSARGGPGGDTEAFF